Listed below are T cell receptor beta chains from one sample, sequenced in a study of T cells in Graves' hyperthyroidism and ophthalmopathy. TCRdb redid the calling of the multiplex PCR reads with MiXCR, one entry per CDR3 protein. There are 540,000 or so distinct CDR3 sequences in the sample; about 45% occur only once, and under 20% lies in the top ten. Specimen: peripheral blood or thyroid tissue (not recorded which). All receptors derive from an adult woman with Graves' disease, either hyperthyroidism or ophthalmopathy (not recorded which). The CDR3 runs from the conserved cysteine through the conserved F or W. Each record gives: CDR3 length, D gene, V gene, clone size, J gene, CDR3 protein, CDR3 DNA. A D gene is named only where the DNA matches it firmly. Expanded clones are given a class, and other clones once, few, many or no size at all.

CDR3 length: 20
D gene: .
V gene: TRBV5-1
clone size: .
J gene: TRBJ2-5
CDR3 protein: CASSFLCASSRRTGMETQYF
CDR3 DNA: .

CDR3 length: 14
D gene: .
V gene: TRBV12-3/TRBV12-4
clone size: .
J gene: TRBJ1-2
CDR3 protein: CASSVVGGNYGHTF
CDR3 DNA: TGTGCCAGCAGCGTTGTCGGGGGGAACTATGGCCACACCTTC

CDR3 length: 12
D gene: .
V gene: TRBV25-1
clone size: .
J gene: TRBJ1-1
CDR3 protein: CASVSTDTEAFF
CDR3 DNA: TGTGCCAGCGTATCGACGGACACTGAAGCTTTCTTT

CDR3 length: 13
D gene: TRBD2
V gene: TRBV2
clone size: .
J gene: TRBJ2-7
CDR3 protein: CASRESGSYEQYF
CDR3 DNA: TGTGCCAGCAGGGAAAGCGGGAGCTACGAGCAGTACTTC

CDR3 length: 16
D gene: .
V gene: TRBV12-3/TRBV12-4
clone size: many
J gene: TRBJ1-2
CDR3 protein: CASTRGPAGRNYGYTF
CDR3 DNA: TGTGCCAGCACTAGAGGGCCGGCCGGGCGAAACTATGGCTACACCTTC

CDR3 length: 15
D gene: TRBD1
V gene: TRBV9
clone size: .
J gene: TRBJ2-7
CDR3 protein: CASSVDPGGPYEQYF
CDR3 DNA: TGTGCCAGCAGCGTAGACCCAGGGGGACCTTACGAGCAGTACTTC

CDR3 length: 15
D gene: .
V gene: TRBV9
clone size: many
J gene: TRBJ2-2
CDR3 protein: CASSERGRDTGELFF
CDR3 DNA: TGTGCCAGCAGCGAAAGGGGACGAGACACCGGGGAGCTGTTTTTT

CDR3 length: 14
D gene: .
V gene: TRBV10-3
clone size: once
J gene: TRBJ1-2
CDR3 protein: CAISGQVANYGYTF
CDR3 DNA: TGTGCCATCAGTGGACAGGTCGCTAACTATGGCTACACCTTC

CDR3 length: 13
D gene: .
V gene: TRBV3-1
clone size: few
J gene: TRBJ2-7
CDR3 protein: CASSQANNYEQYF
CDR3 DNA: TGTGCCAGCAGCCAAGCTAACAACTACGAGCAGTACTTC

CDR3 length: 14
D gene: TRBD1
V gene: TRBV2
clone size: many
J gene: TRBJ2-5
CDR3 protein: CASSVDRGGETQYF
CDR3 DNA: TGTGCCAGCAGTGTCGACAGGGGTGGTGAGACCCAGTACTTC

CDR3 length: 13
D gene: .
V gene: TRBV10-3
clone size: .
J gene: TRBJ2-5
CDR3 protein: CAITRGGGETQYF
CDR3 DNA: TGTGCCATCACCCGAGGAGGGGGTGAGACCCAGTACTTC

CDR3 length: 13
D gene: .
V gene: TRBV6-1
clone size: few
J gene: TRBJ1-4
CDR3 protein: CANSKAGGEKLFF
CDR3 DNA: TGTGCCAACTCGAAGGCCGGGGGTGAAAAACTGTTTTTT

CDR3 length: 16
D gene: .
V gene: TRBV7-9
clone size: .
J gene: TRBJ2-5
CDR3 protein: CASSLGQGGTEETQYF
CDR3 DNA: TGTGCCAGCAGCTTGGGGCAGGGGGGGACTGAAGAGACCCAGTACTTC

CDR3 length: 15
D gene: .
V gene: TRBV5-1
clone size: many
J gene: TRBJ2-2
CDR3 protein: CASSLVRRGAGELFF
CDR3 DNA: TGCGCCAGCAGCTTGGTTAGGAGAGGGGCCGGGGAGCTGTTTTTT

CDR3 length: 15
D gene: TRBD1
V gene: TRBV10-3
clone size: once
J gene: TRBJ1-2
CDR3 protein: CAIANRGVDNYGYTF
CDR3 DNA: TGTGCCATTGCCAACAGGGGAGTGGATAACTATGGCTACACCTTC

CDR3 length: 14
D gene: .
V gene: TRBV5-1
clone size: many
J gene: TRBJ2-7
CDR3 protein: CASSLQRWEDEQYF
CDR3 DNA: TGCGCCAGCAGCTTGCAACGGTGGGAGGACGAGCAGTACTTC

CDR3 length: 15
D gene: .
V gene: TRBV5-4
clone size: .
J gene: TRBJ1-6
CDR3 protein: CASSTRQSYNSPLHF
CDR3 DNA: TGTGCCAGCAGCACTCGTCAGTCCTATAATTCACCCCTCCACTTT

CDR3 length: 14
D gene: .
V gene: TRBV7-9
clone size: many
J gene: TRBJ1-1
CDR3 protein: CASSLLGLEGEAFF
CDR3 DNA: TGTGCCAGCAGCTTACTTGGGCTGGAGGGGGAAGCTTTCTTT

CDR3 length: 10
D gene: .
V gene: TRBV7-9
clone size: .
J gene: TRBJ1-1
CDR3 protein: CASRRRGAFF
CDR3 DNA: TGTGCCAGCAGGAGGAGAGGAGCTTTCTTT

CDR3 length: 18
D gene: TRBD1
V gene: TRBV11-2
clone size: many
J gene: TRBJ1-2
CDR3 protein: CASSRPGQRMDANYGYTF
CDR3 DNA: TGTGCCAGCAGCAGGCCGGGACAGCGGATGGATGCTAACTATGGCTACACCTTC

CDR3 length: 17
D gene: .
V gene: TRBV20-1
clone size: .
J gene: TRBJ2-7
CDR3 protein: CSARDEGVDLGVHEQYF
CDR3 DNA: TGCAGTGCTAGAGATGAAGGGGTGGACCTGGGCGTCCACGAGCAGTACTTC

CDR3 length: 14
D gene: .
V gene: TRBV5-1
clone size: .
J gene: TRBJ1-2
CDR3 protein: CASSLVAANYGYTF
CDR3 DNA: TGCGCCAGCAGCTTGGTAGCCGCTAACTATGGCTACACCTTC

CDR3 length: 15
D gene: TRBD1
V gene: TRBV5-1
clone size: many
J gene: TRBJ1-2
CDR3 protein: CASSSVTGGDYGYTF
CDR3 DNA: TGCGCCAGCAGCTCGGTGACAGGGGGCGACTATGGCTACACCTTC

CDR3 length: 14
D gene: TRBD1
V gene: TRBV20-1
clone size: .
J gene: TRBJ1-5
CDR3 protein: CSARDYQGVETQHF
CDR3 DNA: TGCAGTGCTAGAGATTATCAGGGGGTCGAGACCCAGCATTTT

CDR3 length: 13
D gene: .
V gene: TRBV5-4
clone size: .
J gene: TRBJ2-5
CDR3 protein: CASSTGDKVTQYF
CDR3 DNA: TGTGCCAGCAGCACTGGAGATAAGGTGACCCAGTACTTC

CDR3 length: 15
D gene: .
V gene: TRBV9
clone size: .
J gene: TRBJ1-2
CDR3 protein: CASSVGIQGARGYTF
CDR3 DNA: TGTGCCAGCAGCGTAGGCATCCAAGGGGCGCGGGGCTACACCTTC

CDR3 length: 13
D gene: .
V gene: TRBV20-1
clone size: once
J gene: TRBJ1-5
CDR3 protein: CSATDRKVQPQHF
CDR3 DNA: TGCAGTGCCACCGACAGAAAAGTTCAGCCCCAGCATTTT

CDR3 length: 12
D gene: .
V gene: TRBV2
clone size: .
J gene: TRBJ1-5
CDR3 protein: CASTGPNQPQHF
CDR3 DNA: TGTGCCAGCACGGGACCCAATCAGCCCCAGCATTTT

CDR3 length: 16
D gene: .
V gene: TRBV20-1
clone size: .
J gene: TRBJ1-1
CDR3 protein: CSARDLRGRRYTEAFF
CDR3 DNA: TGCAGTGCTAGAGATCTGAGGGGTCGACGTTACACTGAAGCTTTCTTT

CDR3 length: 13
D gene: .
V gene: TRBV25-1
clone size: few
J gene: TRBJ2-5
CDR3 protein: CASSQDLQGTQYF
CDR3 DNA: TGTGCCAGCAGTCAGGACTTGCAAGGGACCCAGTACTTC

CDR3 length: 12
D gene: .
V gene: TRBV28
clone size: .
J gene: TRBJ1-1
CDR3 protein: CASSLARGEAFF
CDR3 DNA: TGTGCCAGCAGTCTGGCACGCGGTGAAGCTTTCTTT

CDR3 length: 16
D gene: TRBD2
V gene: TRBV9
clone size: .
J gene: TRBJ2-7
CDR3 protein: CASSVVSPAGVHEQYF
CDR3 DNA: TGTGCCAGCAGCGTAGTCAGCCCAGCGGGAGTACACGAGCAGTACTTC

CDR3 length: 16
D gene: .
V gene: TRBV2
clone size: .
J gene: TRBJ1-6
CDR3 protein: CASGVGGDRLASPLHF
CDR3 DNA: TGTGCCAGCGGTGTAGGGGGGGATCGTCTTGCTTCACCCCTCCACTTT

CDR3 length: 14
D gene: .
V gene: TRBV27
clone size: many
J gene: TRBJ2-6
CDR3 protein: CASSLTGGANVLTF
CDR3 DNA: TGTGCCAGCAGTCTTACCGGGGGGGCCAACGTCCTGACTTTC

CDR3 length: 13
D gene: .
V gene: TRBV27
clone size: few
J gene: TRBJ2-5
CDR3 protein: CASSWGIGETQYF
CDR3 DNA: TGTGCCAGCAGTTGGGGAATAGGGGAGACCCAGTACTTC

CDR3 length: 11
D gene: .
V gene: TRBV20-1
clone size: .
J gene: TRBJ1-1
CDR3 protein: CSAALLYEAFF
CDR3 DNA: TGCAGTGCTGCCCTACTTTATGAAGCTTTCTTT

CDR3 length: 15
D gene: .
V gene: TRBV15
clone size: many
J gene: TRBJ2-5
CDR3 protein: CATSPTRDTQETQYF
CDR3 DNA: TGTGCCACCAGCCCTACCCGGGACACTCAAGAGACCCAGTACTTC

CDR3 length: 13
D gene: .
V gene: TRBV19
clone size: many
J gene: TRBJ1-4
CDR3 protein: CASSPSRGEKLFF
CDR3 DNA: TGTGCCAGCTCACCCTCCAGGGGTGAAAAACTGTTTTTT

CDR3 length: 14
D gene: .
V gene: TRBV7-9
clone size: many
J gene: TRBJ2-7
CDR3 protein: CASSPKGHIGEQYF
CDR3 DNA: TGTGCCAGCAGCCCGAAGGGACATATAGGCGAGCAGTACTTC

CDR3 length: 15
D gene: TRBD2
V gene: TRBV2
clone size: .
J gene: TRBJ2-1
CDR3 protein: CASSSSGTNYNEQFF
CDR3 DNA: TGTGCCAGCTCCTCCAGCGGGACTAATTACAATGAGCAGTTCTTC

CDR3 length: 15
D gene: TRBD1
V gene: TRBV20-1
clone size: .
J gene: TRBJ1-2
CDR3 protein: CSAPRQGAHIYGYTF
CDR3 DNA: TGCAGTGCTCCAAGACAGGGGGCGCATATCTATGGCTACACCTTC

CDR3 length: 13
D gene: TRBD1
V gene: TRBV6-2/TRBV6-3
clone size: few
J gene: TRBJ1-6
CDR3 protein: CAIRTTGDSPLHF
CDR3 DNA: TGTGCCATCAGGACCACAGGGGATTCACCCCTCCACTTT

CDR3 length: 13
D gene: .
V gene: TRBV20-1
clone size: .
J gene: TRBJ2-5
CDR3 protein: CSVRGGRGETQYF
CDR3 DNA: TGCAGTGTAAGGGGGGGGAGAGGTGAGACCCAGTACTTC

CDR3 length: 16
D gene: TRBD1
V gene: TRBV28
clone size: .
J gene: TRBJ1-5
CDR3 protein: CASSPIGQGLNQPQHF
CDR3 DNA: TGTGCCAGCAGTCCGATAGGACAGGGGTTGAATCAGCCCCAGCATTTT

CDR3 length: 13
D gene: .
V gene: TRBV5-6
clone size: .
J gene: TRBJ1-2
CDR3 protein: CASSFGYEYGYTF
CDR3 DNA: TGTGCCAGCAGCTTCGGGTACGAGTATGGCTACACCTTC

CDR3 length: 13
D gene: .
V gene: TRBV20-1
clone size: .
J gene: TRBJ2-5
CDR3 protein: CSAIPGREGTQYF
CDR3 DNA: TGCAGTGCTATACCGGGACGTGAAGGGACCCAGTACTTC

CDR3 length: 17
D gene: TRBD1
V gene: TRBV7-9
clone size: .
J gene: TRBJ2-6
CDR3 protein: CASTFQGASLGANVLTF
CDR3 DNA: TGTGCCAGCACCTTCCAGGGGGCTTCGCTTGGGGCCAACGTCCTGACTTTC

CDR3 length: 14
D gene: TRBD1
V gene: TRBV7-2
clone size: many
J gene: TRBJ1-4
CDR3 protein: CASSWDSSNEKLFF
CDR3 DNA: TGTGCCAGCAGCTGGGACAGCTCTAATGAAAAACTGTTTTTT

CDR3 length: 13
D gene: .
V gene: TRBV5-8
clone size: many
J gene: TRBJ2-2
CDR3 protein: CASEGRPSGELFF
CDR3 DNA: TGTGCCAGCGAAGGGAGACCGTCCGGGGAGCTGTTTTTT

CDR3 length: 14
D gene: .
V gene: TRBV10-3
clone size: .
J gene: TRBJ1-5
CDR3 protein: CAISESGGSEPQHF
CDR3 DNA: TGTGCCATCAGTGAGTCGGGGGGCAGTGAGCCCCAGCATTTT